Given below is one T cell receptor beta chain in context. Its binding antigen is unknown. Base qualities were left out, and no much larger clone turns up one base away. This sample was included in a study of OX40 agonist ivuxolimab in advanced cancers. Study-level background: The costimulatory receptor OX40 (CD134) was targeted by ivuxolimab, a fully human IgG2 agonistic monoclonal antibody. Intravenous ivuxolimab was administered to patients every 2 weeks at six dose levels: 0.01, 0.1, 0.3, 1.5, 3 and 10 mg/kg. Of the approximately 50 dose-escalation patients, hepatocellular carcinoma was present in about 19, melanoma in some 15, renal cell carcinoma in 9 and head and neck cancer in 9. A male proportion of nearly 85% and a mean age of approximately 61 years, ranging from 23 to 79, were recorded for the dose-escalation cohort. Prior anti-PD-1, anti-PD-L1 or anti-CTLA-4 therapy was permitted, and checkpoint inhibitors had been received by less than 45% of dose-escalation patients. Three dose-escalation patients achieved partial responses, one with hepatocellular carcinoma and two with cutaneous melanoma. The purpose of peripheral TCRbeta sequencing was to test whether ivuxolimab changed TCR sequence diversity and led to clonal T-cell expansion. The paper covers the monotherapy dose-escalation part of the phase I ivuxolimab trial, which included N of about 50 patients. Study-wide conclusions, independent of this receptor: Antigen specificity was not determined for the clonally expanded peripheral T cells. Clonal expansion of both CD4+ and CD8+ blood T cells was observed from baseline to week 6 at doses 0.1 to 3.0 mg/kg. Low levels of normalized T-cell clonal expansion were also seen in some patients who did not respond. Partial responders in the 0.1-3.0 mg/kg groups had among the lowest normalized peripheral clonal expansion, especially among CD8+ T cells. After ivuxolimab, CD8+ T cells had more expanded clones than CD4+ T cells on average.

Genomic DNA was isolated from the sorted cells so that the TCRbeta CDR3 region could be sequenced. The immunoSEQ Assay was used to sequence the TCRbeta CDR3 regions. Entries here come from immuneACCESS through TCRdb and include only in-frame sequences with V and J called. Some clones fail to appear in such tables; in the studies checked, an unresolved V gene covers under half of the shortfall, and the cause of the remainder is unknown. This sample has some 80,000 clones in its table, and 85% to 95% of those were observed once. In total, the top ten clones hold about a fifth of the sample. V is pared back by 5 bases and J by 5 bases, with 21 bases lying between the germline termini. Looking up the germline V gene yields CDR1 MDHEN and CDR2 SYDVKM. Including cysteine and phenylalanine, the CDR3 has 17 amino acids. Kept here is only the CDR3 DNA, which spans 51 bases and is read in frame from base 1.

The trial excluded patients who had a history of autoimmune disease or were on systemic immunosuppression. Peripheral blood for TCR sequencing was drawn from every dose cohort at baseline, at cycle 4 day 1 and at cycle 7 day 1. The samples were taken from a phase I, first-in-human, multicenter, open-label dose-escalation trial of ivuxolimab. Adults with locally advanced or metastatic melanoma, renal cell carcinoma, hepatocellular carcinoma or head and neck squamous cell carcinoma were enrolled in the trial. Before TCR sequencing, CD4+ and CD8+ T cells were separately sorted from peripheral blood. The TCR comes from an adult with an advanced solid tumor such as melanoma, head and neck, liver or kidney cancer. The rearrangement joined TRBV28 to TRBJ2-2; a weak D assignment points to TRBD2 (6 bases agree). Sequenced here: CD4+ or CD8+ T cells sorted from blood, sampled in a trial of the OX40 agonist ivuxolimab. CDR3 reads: CASSPSRGSGGTGELFF. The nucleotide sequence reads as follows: TGTGCCAGCAGTCCGTCACGGGGGAGTGGAGGAACCGGGGAGCTGTTTTTT.